This TCR beta chain was found in a study of cytomegalovirus exposure and HLA in healthy donors. Only in-frame clones appear in the TCRdb table, and some are missing; sequencing was by immunoSEQ multiplex PCR. The sample shows some 98,000 clones, about 88% of them seen only once. Germline assignment: CDR1 MGHDK and CDR2 SYGVNS. This CDR3 is built from 16 residues. V lost 6 bases, J lost 2 bases, and 11 bases stayed unmatched. Sequenced material: PBMCs. The chain uses TRBV25-1 and TRBJ2-5, with 8 nucleotides matching TRBD1. This sequence originates from a man aged 18 to 35 in good health and CMV-seropositive. CDR3 coding DNA: TGTGCCAGCAGGGCAGACCTCGGACAGGGACAAGAGACCCAGTACTTC. It encodes CASRADLGQGQETQYF.